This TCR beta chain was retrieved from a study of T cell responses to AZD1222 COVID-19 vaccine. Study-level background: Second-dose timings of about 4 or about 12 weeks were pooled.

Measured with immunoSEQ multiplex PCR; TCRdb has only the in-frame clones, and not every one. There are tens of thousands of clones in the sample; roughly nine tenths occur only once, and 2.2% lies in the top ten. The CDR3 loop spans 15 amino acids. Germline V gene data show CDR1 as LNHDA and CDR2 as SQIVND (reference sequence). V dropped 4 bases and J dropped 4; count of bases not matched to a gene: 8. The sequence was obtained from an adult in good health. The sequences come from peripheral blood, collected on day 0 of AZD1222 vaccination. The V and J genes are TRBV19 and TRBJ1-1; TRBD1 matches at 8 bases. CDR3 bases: TGTGCCAGTAGTACCCTAGAGACAGGGGTCACTGAAGCTTTCTTT. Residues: CASSTLETGVTEAFF.